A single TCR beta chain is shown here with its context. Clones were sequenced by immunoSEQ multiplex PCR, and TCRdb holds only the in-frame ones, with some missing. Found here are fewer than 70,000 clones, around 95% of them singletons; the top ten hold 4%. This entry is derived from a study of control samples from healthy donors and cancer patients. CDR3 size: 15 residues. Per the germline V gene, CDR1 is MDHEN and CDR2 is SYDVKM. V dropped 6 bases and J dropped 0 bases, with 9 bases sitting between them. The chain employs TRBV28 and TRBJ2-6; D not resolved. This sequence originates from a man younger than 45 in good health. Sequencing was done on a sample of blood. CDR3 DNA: TGTGCCAGCAGCAGGACCAGCTCTGGGGCCAACGTCCTGACTTTC. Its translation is CASSRTSSGANVLTF.